The entry below describes one T cell receptor (beta chain). Its antigen is undetermined. The protocol was immunoSEQ multiplex PCR, while the TCRdb copy is restricted to in-frame clones and leaves out a portion. Seen here are fewer than 85,000 clones, around 92% observed once, and the top ten hold 4% to 5.5%. This CDR3 comprises 16 residues. CDR1 is SGHRS and CDR2 is YFSETQ in the germline V gene. Trimming removed 1 base from V and 3 bases from J, with 13 bases in between. This specimen belongs to a study of resident and recirculating memory T cells in vitiligo. General study results and limits: No single dominant TCR clone appeared; lesion clonality varied.

The chain uses TRBV5-1 and TRBJ1-4; a possible D gene is TRBD1 (6 bases). Source material: blood. The clonotype comes from a male donor with vitiligo. As DNA, the CDR3 is TGCGCCAGCAGCTTGAGGGGGGGCGCGGCTAATGAAAAACTGTTTTTT. This encodes CASSLRGGAANEKLFF.